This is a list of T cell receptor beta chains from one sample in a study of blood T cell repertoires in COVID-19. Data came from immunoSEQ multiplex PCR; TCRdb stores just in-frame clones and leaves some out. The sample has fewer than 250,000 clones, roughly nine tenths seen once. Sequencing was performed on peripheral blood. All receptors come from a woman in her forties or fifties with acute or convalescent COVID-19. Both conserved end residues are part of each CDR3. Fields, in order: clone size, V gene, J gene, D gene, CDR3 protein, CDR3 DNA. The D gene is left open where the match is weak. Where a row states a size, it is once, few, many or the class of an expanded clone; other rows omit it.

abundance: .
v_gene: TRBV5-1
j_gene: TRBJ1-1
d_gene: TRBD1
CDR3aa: CASSLGATGGTEAFF
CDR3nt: TGCGCCAGCAGCTTGGGGGCGACAGGGGGTACTGAAGCTTTCTTT

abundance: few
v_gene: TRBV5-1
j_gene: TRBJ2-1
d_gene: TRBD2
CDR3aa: CASSLGASGSDEQFF
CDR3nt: TGCGCCAGCAGCTTGGGCGCTAGCGGGAGTGATGAGCAGTTCTTC

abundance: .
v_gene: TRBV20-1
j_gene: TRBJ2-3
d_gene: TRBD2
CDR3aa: CSASDGGDRDTQYF
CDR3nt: TGCAGTGCTAGTGACGGGGGGGATCGAGATACGCAGTATTTT

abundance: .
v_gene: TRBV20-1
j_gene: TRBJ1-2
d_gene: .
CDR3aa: CSARNRDGYTF
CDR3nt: TGCAGTGCTAGGAACAGGGATGGCTACACCTTC

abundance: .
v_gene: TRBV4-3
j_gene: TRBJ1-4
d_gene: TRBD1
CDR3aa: CASSQELGGGGGEKLFF
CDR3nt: TGCGCCAGCAGCCAAGAACTGGGCGGAGGGGGCGGCGAAAAACTGTTTTTT

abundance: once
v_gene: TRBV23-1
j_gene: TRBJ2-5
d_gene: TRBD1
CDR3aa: CASRRDREETQYF
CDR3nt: TGCGCCAGCAGAAGGGACAGGGAAGAGACCCAGTACTTC

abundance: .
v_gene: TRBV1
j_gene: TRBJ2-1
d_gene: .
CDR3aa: CTSSPRGGGRWNEQFF
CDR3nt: TGCACCAGCAGCCCAAGGGGCGGGGGGCGCTGGAATGAGCAGTTCTTC

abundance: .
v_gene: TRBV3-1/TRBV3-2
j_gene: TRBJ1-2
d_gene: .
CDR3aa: CASSNTGNEYGYTF
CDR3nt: TGTGCCAGCAGCAACACAGGGAATGAGTATGGCTACACCTTC

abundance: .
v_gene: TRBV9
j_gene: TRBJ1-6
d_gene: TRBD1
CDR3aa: CASSVDRVPSPLHF
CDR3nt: TGTGCCAGCAGCGTCGACAGGGTTCCCTCACCCCTCCACTTT

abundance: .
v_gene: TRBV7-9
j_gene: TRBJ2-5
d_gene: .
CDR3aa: CASSPGGGSLVETQYF
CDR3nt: TGTGCCAGCAGCCCGGGGGGCGGGAGTCTGGTAGAGACCCAGTACTTC

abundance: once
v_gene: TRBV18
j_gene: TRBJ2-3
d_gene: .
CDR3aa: CASSPRRDTTDTQYF
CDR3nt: TGTGCCAGCTCCCCAAGACGGGATACCACAGATACGCAGTATTTT

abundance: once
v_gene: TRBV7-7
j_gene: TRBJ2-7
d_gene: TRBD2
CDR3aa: CASSLAPGGTNEQYF
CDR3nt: TGTGCCAGCAGCTTAGCCCCCGGGGGGACCAACGAGCAGTACTTC

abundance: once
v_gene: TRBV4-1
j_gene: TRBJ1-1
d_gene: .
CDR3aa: CASSQGTLKNTEAFF
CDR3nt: TGCGCCAGCAGCCAGGGGACACTTAAGAACACTGAAGCTTTCTTT

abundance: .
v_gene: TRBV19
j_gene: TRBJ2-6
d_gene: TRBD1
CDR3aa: CASSTGGTGANVLTF
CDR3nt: TGTGCCAGTAGCACAGGGGGAACTGGGGCCAACGTCCTGACTTTC

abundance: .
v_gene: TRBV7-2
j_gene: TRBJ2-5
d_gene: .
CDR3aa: CASRETRAGETQYF
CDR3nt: TGTGCCAGCAGGGAAACTAGGGCGGGAGAGACCCAGTACTTC

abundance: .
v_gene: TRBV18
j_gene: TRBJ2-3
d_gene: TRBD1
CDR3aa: CASSPGQGVGDTQYF
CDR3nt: TGTGCCAGCTCACCAGGGCAGGGGGTAGGAGATACGCAGTATTTT

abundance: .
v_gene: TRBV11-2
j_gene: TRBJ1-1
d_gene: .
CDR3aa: CASSLVLQGSTEAFF
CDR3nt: TGTGCCAGCAGCTTAGTATTGCAGGGGTCCACTGAAGCTTTCTTT

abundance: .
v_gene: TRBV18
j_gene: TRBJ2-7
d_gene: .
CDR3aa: CASSPDSGVSYEQYF
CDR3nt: TGTGCCAGCTCACCAGACAGTGGGGTCTCCTACGAGCAGTACTTC

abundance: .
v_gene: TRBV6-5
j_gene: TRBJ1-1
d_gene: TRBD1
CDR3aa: CASSAGQGNTEAFF
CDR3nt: TGTGCCAGCAGCGCCGGACAGGGGAACACTGAAGCTTTCTTT

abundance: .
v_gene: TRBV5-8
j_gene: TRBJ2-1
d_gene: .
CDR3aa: CASSPGLSYNEQFF
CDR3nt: TGTGCCAGCAGCCCGGGACTCAGCTACAATGAGCAGTTCTTC

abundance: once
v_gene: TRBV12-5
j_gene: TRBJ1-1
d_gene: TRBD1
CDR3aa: CASGLVQGTMNTEAFF
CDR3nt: TGTGCTAGTGGTTTGGTACAGGGGACCATGAACACTGAAGCTTTCTTT

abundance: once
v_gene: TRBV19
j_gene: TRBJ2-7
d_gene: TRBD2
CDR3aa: CASGTSGNYEQYF
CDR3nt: TGTGCCAGTGGGACTAGCGGGAACTACGAGCAGTACTTC

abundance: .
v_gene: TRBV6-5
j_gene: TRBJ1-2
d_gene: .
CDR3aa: CASSYTFRVGYTF
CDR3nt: TGTGCCAGCAGTTACACTTTCAGGGTTGGCTACACCTTC

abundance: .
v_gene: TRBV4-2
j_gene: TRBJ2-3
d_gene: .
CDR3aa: CASSQESGYSTDTQYF
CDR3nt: TGTGCCAGCAGCCAAGAATCCGGGTATAGCACAGATACGCAGTATTTT

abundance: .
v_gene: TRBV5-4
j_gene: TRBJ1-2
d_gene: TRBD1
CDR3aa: CASSPRPMGQVYGYTF
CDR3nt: TGTGCCAGCAGCCCTAGACCGATGGGACAGGTCTATGGCTACACCTTC

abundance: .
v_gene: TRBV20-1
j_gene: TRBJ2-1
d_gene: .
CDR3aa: CSASAGLRGSNEQFF
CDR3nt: TGCAGTGCTAGTGCCGGACTTCGCGGCTCCAATGAGCAGTTCTTC

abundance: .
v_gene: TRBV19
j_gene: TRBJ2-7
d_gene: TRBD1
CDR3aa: CASNRQGSSYEQYF
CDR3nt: TGTGCCAGTAACCGACAGGGTAGCTCCTACGAGCAGTACTTC

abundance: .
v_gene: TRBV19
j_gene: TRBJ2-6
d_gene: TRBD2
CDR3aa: CASIRGGSSGANVLTF
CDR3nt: TGTGCCAGTATCCGGGGGGGAAGCTCTGGGGCCAACGTCCTGACTTTC

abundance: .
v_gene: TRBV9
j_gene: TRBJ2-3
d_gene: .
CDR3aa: CASSQQPGLPRDTQYF
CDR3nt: TGTGCCAGCAGCCAACAACCGGGACTTCCGCGGGATACGCAGTATTTT